The clone carrying this T cell receptor beta chain was detected many times. Antigen: not known. There are 18 residues in the CDR3. The V gene's germline CDR1 is LGHNA and CDR2 YSLEER. V was clipped by 1 base and J by 3 bases; unmatched bases: 12. Each diagnosis drew on symptoms, thyroxine, TRAb, thyroid ultrasound and orbital computed tomography findings. Blood sampling occurred at first hyperthyroidism diagnosis, ahead of any ophthalmopathy symptoms. Template material for amplifying TCR beta CDR3 regions consisted of RNA transcripts. An initial round of RT-PCR targeting the TCR CDR3 relied on the HTBI primer set. TCRdb re-derived calls from the multiplex PCR reads in MiXCR, one entry per CDR3 protein. The profile covers fewer than 350,000 distinct CDR3 sequences, with 13% appearing a single time and approximately 8.6% taken by the ten largest. These data belong to a study of T cells in Graves' hyperthyroidism and ophthalmopathy. Study conclusions and caveats: In validation, the model predicted ophthalmopathy. These predictions came a median approximately 6.5 months before onset. From stable hyperthyroidism, ophthalmopathy was separated by a 13 V-J model.

The genes are TRBV4-3 and TRBJ2-3, with 8 nucleotides matching TRBD2. The sample comprised blood. The clonotype was recovered from a woman under 40 with Graves' hyperthyroidism that later progressed to Graves' ophthalmopathy. DNA for the CDR3: TGCGCCAGCAGCCAAGGCTTGGGACTAGTCACCGTTACAGATACGCAGTATTTT. It translates to CASSQGLGLVTVTDTQYF.